This is a list of T cell receptor beta chains from one sample in a study of patients and donors after allogeneic stem cell transplantation. MiXCR, applied by TCRdb to the RT-PCR reads, yields one record per CDR3 protein. In the table there are 150,000 to 200,000 distinct CDR3 sequences, 30% of which are singletons. The sample taken for sequencing was blood, either unsorted or a sorted T cell fraction (not recorded which). These receptors were obtained from a human donor who was either an allogeneic HSCT recipient or a stem cell or donor lymphocyte infusion donor (not recorded which). It is not recorded whose cells these are; they may come from a transplant donor. The CDR3 runs from the conserved cysteine through the conserved F or W. Fields, in order: V gene, clone size, D gene, J gene, CDR3 DNA, CDR3 protein. A D gene is named only where the DNA matches it firmly. Rows may omit the clone size; those that give it use once, few, many or a size class.

v_call: TRBV12-3/TRBV12-4; clone_size: few; d_call: -; j_call: TRBJ1-2; cdr3_nt: TGTGCCAGCAGTTTACAAGTCCTCGGAGGCTATGGCTACACCTTC; cdr3_aa: CASSLQVLGGYGYTF
v_call: TRBV24-1; clone_size: -; d_call: -; j_call: TRBJ2-2; cdr3_nt: TGTGCCACCAGTGATTCCAGGACAGCGAACACCGGGGAGCTGTTTTTT; cdr3_aa: CATSDSRTANTGELFF
v_call: TRBV4-3; clone_size: -; d_call: TRBD1; j_call: TRBJ2-7; cdr3_nt: TGCGCCAGCAGCCAGTCGACAGGGCGGCACGAGCAGTACTTC; cdr3_aa: CASSQSTGRHEQYF
v_call: TRBV7-9; clone_size: -; d_call: TRBD2; j_call: TRBJ2-1; cdr3_nt: TGTGCCAGCAGCTCCCGGGATAGCGGGAGGGCCGGCCGCAATGAGCAGTTCTTC; cdr3_aa: CASSSRDSGRAGRNEQFF
v_call: TRBV12-3/TRBV12-4; clone_size: -; d_call: TRBD1; j_call: TRBJ1-2; cdr3_nt: TGTGCCAGCAGTCCCAGACATATCTTCGTGGGACAGCCTAACTATGGCTACACCTTC; cdr3_aa: CASSPRHIFVGQPNYGYTF
v_call: TRBV18; clone_size: -; d_call: TRBD1; j_call: TRBJ1-5; cdr3_nt: TGTGCCAGCTCACCCCTACAGGGGGCGCATCAGCCCCAGCATTTT; cdr3_aa: CASSPLQGAHQPQHF
v_call: TRBV2; clone_size: many; d_call: -; j_call: TRBJ1-6; cdr3_nt: TGTGCCAGCACCCTTCAACAGGGTCCGGGATCACCCCTCCACTTT; cdr3_aa: CASTLQQGPGSPLHF
v_call: TRBV5-8; clone_size: few; d_call: -; j_call: TRBJ2-5; cdr3_nt: TGTGCCAGCAGCTTGGGCCCCCCCCTAGAGACCCAGTACTTC; cdr3_aa: CASSLGPPLETQYF
v_call: TRBV18; clone_size: few; d_call: TRBD2; j_call: TRBJ2-5; cdr3_nt: TGTGCCAGCTCACCCCCGGGACTAGCGGGAGATGGGACCCAGTACTTC; cdr3_aa: CASSPPGLAGDGTQYF
v_call: TRBV29-1; clone_size: -; d_call: -; j_call: TRBJ2-4; cdr3_nt: TGCAGCGTTCAACGTGGGCTAGGAAAAATTCAGTACTTC; cdr3_aa: CSVQRGLGKIQYF
v_call: TRBV7-6; clone_size: -; d_call: TRBD2; j_call: TRBJ2-1; cdr3_nt: TGTGCCAGCAGCTTAGCGGGAGGGCACAATGAGCAGTTCTTC; cdr3_aa: CASSLAGGHNEQFF
v_call: TRBV4-2; clone_size: few; d_call: TRBD2; j_call: TRBJ2-1; cdr3_nt: TGTGCCAGCAGCCTCTCTGGGACTAGCCCCAATGAGCAGTTCTTC; cdr3_aa: CASSLSGTSPNEQFF
v_call: TRBV11-2; clone_size: -; d_call: -; j_call: TRBJ1-2; cdr3_nt: TGTGCCAGCAGCTTAAGGGATCTCTACTATGGCTACACCTTC; cdr3_aa: CASSLRDLYYGYTF
v_call: TRBV18; clone_size: -; d_call: -; j_call: TRBJ1-3; cdr3_nt: TGTGCCAGCTCACCACCTGGACCTCCTGGAAACACCATATATTTT; cdr3_aa: CASSPPGPPGNTIYF
v_call: TRBV28; clone_size: few; d_call: -; j_call: TRBJ2-3; cdr3_nt: TGTGCCAGCAGCTCCCCTTTAGGGGATACGCAGTATTTT; cdr3_aa: CASSSPLGDTQYF
v_call: TRBV29-1; clone_size: many; d_call: TRBD1; j_call: TRBJ1-5; cdr3_nt: TGCAGCGTCCGGGACAGGGACATCAATCAGCCCCAGCATTTT; cdr3_aa: CSVRDRDINQPQHF
v_call: TRBV5-1; clone_size: few; d_call: -; j_call: TRBJ1-4; cdr3_nt: TGCGCCAGCAGCTTGGCCGGAGGGCCTGCTAATGAAAAACTGTTTTTT; cdr3_aa: CASSLAGGPANEKLFF
v_call: TRBV7-9; clone_size: -; d_call: TRBD2; j_call: TRBJ2-1; cdr3_nt: TGTGCCAGCAGCCCGGGACTAGCGGGAGTGTTCTTC; cdr3_aa: CASSPGLAGVFF
v_call: TRBV29-1; clone_size: many; d_call: -; j_call: TRBJ1-2; cdr3_nt: TGCAGCGCAGGGGTTGACTATGGCTACACCTTC; cdr3_aa: CSAGVDYGYTF
v_call: TRBV10-3; clone_size: once; d_call: TRBD2; j_call: TRBJ2-7; cdr3_nt: TGTGCCATCACTAGCGGGAGGACCTACGAGCAGTACTTC; cdr3_aa: CAITSGRTYEQYF
v_call: TRBV6-5; clone_size: -; d_call: -; j_call: TRBJ2-1; cdr3_nt: TGTGCCAGCAGGATCTACAATGAGCAGTTCTTC; cdr3_aa: CASRIYNEQFF
v_call: TRBV25-1; clone_size: once; d_call: -; j_call: TRBJ2-7; cdr3_nt: TGTGCCAGCAGTCGGATAGGATCCTTCTACGAGCAGTACTTC; cdr3_aa: CASSRIGSFYEQYF
v_call: TRBV6-5; clone_size: few; d_call: -; j_call: TRBJ1-1; cdr3_nt: TGTGCCAGCAGTTACTCTTACACAGGAAACACTGAAGCTTTCTTT; cdr3_aa: CASSYSYTGNTEAFF
v_call: TRBV10-3; clone_size: few; d_call: -; j_call: TRBJ1-4; cdr3_nt: TGTGCCATCCGGGGGAATGAAAAACTGTTTTTT; cdr3_aa: CAIRGNEKLFF
v_call: TRBV9; clone_size: few; d_call: -; j_call: TRBJ2-2; cdr3_nt: TGTGCCAGCAGGTTAGCGGAGACCACCGGGGAGCTGTTTTTT; cdr3_aa: CASRLAETTGELFF
v_call: TRBV28; clone_size: -; d_call: TRBD1; j_call: TRBJ2-7; cdr3_nt: TGTGCCAGCAGGGGACAGGGAGTGAGCGAGCAGTACTTC; cdr3_aa: CASRGQGVSEQYF
v_call: TRBV12-3/TRBV12-4; clone_size: -; d_call: TRBD1; j_call: TRBJ1-5; cdr3_nt: TGTGCCAGCAGTTCAACCGGGACAGGGATCAATCAGCCCCAGCATTTT; cdr3_aa: CASSSTGTGINQPQHF
v_call: TRBV10-3; clone_size: -; d_call: -; j_call: TRBJ1-4; cdr3_nt: TGTGCCATCAGTGAGCCACAGGGTTTCCCGTTTTTT; cdr3_aa: CAISEPQGFPFF
v_call: TRBV20-1; clone_size: -; d_call: -; j_call: TRBJ2-4; cdr3_nt: TGCAGTGCTTATCAATTGCGCCGGGCCAAAAACATTCAGTACTTC; cdr3_aa: CSAYQLRRAKNIQYF
v_call: TRBV12-3/TRBV12-4; clone_size: -; d_call: -; j_call: TRBJ2-1; cdr3_nt: TGTGCCAGCAGCCTGCTAAGCTCCTACAATGAGCAGTTCTTC; cdr3_aa: CASSLLSSYNEQFF
v_call: TRBV25-1; clone_size: -; d_call: -; j_call: TRBJ2-5; cdr3_nt: TGTGCCAGCAGTGAAGTAAACAGGGTTGGCGTGACCCAGTACTTC; cdr3_aa: CASSEVNRVGVTQYF
v_call: TRBV12-3/TRBV12-4; clone_size: few; d_call: -; j_call: TRBJ2-7; cdr3_nt: TGTGCCAGCAGCCGGAGGTTTCTGGCCAACTACGAGCAGTACTTC; cdr3_aa: CASSRRFLANYEQYF
v_call: TRBV12-3/TRBV12-4; clone_size: -; d_call: -; j_call: TRBJ1-5; cdr3_nt: TGTGCCAGCAGTCTCAGGGCAGAGGGCAATCAGCCCCAGCATTTT; cdr3_aa: CASSLRAEGNQPQHF
v_call: TRBV6-2/TRBV6-3; clone_size: few; d_call: -; j_call: TRBJ2-1; cdr3_nt: TGTGCCAGCAGTTACGTCTTCCAGGGGACCTCCTACAATGAGCAGTTCTTC; cdr3_aa: CASSYVFQGTSYNEQFF
v_call: TRBV5-6; clone_size: -; d_call: -; j_call: TRBJ2-7; cdr3_nt: TGTGCCAGCAGCTCCCCGGACCGGGGGCCCTACGAGCAGTACTTC; cdr3_aa: CASSSPDRGPYEQYF
v_call: TRBV9; clone_size: -; d_call: TRBD2; j_call: TRBJ2-5; cdr3_nt: TGTGCCAGCAGCACCGGACTAGCTAGAGAGACCCAGTACTTC; cdr3_aa: CASSTGLARETQYF
v_call: TRBV29-1; clone_size: few; d_call: -; j_call: TRBJ2-3; cdr3_nt: TGCAGCGTTGAAGCGGGGACAGATACGCAGTATTTT; cdr3_aa: CSVEAGTDTQYF
v_call: TRBV18; clone_size: -; d_call: -; j_call: TRBJ1-1; cdr3_nt: TGTGCCAGCTCACACGGGAAGAACACTGAAGCTTTCTTT; cdr3_aa: CASSHGKNTEAFF
v_call: TRBV11-2; clone_size: -; d_call: -; j_call: TRBJ1-1; cdr3_nt: TGTGCCAGCAGCCTGACCCCGGGGGGCGCTTGGGAAGCTTTCTTT; cdr3_aa: CASSLTPGGAWEAFF
v_call: TRBV7-3; clone_size: -; d_call: -; j_call: TRBJ2-5; cdr3_nt: TGTGCCAGCAGTTCTTTCGGGGGCGGGGAGACCCAGTACTTC; cdr3_aa: CASSSFGGGETQYF
v_call: TRBV29-1; clone_size: many; d_call: -; j_call: TRBJ1-4; cdr3_nt: TGCAGCGTTGCAAAAGGGGCGGGTGAAAAACTGTTTTTT; cdr3_aa: CSVAKGAGEKLFF
v_call: TRBV29-1; clone_size: few; d_call: -; j_call: TRBJ2-7; cdr3_nt: TGCAGCGAACAAAATACAGGAGCCTACGAGCAGTACTTC; cdr3_aa: CSEQNTGAYEQYF
v_call: TRBV28; clone_size: few; d_call: -; j_call: TRBJ1-2; cdr3_nt: TGTGCCAGCAGTTCCCCGACAGACTACTATGGCTACACCTTC; cdr3_aa: CASSSPTDYYGYTF
v_call: TRBV5-4; clone_size: -; d_call: -; j_call: TRBJ2-1; cdr3_nt: TGTGCCAGCAGCTTGGGGCAGCGGGCCGAGTACAATGAGCAGTTCTTC; cdr3_aa: CASSLGQRAEYNEQFF
v_call: TRBV28; clone_size: -; d_call: -; j_call: TRBJ2-4; cdr3_nt: TGTGCCAGCAGTTTATTCGACAGCGAGACCATTCAGTACTTC; cdr3_aa: CASSLFDSETIQYF
v_call: TRBV7-6; clone_size: many; d_call: -; j_call: TRBJ1-5; cdr3_nt: TGTGCCAGCAGCTTAGGGACTGGCCATCGTGATCAGCCCCAGCATTTT; cdr3_aa: CASSLGTGHRDQPQHF